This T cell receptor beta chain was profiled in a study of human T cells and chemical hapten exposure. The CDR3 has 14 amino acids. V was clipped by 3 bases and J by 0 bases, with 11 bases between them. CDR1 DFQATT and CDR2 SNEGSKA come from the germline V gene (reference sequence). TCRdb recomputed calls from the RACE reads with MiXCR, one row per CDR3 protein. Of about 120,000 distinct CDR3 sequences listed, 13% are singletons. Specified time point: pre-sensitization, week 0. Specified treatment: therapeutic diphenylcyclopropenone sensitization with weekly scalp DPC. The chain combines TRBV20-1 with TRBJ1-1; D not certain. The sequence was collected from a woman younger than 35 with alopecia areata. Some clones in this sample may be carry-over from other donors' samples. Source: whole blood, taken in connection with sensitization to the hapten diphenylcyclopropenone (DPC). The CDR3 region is CSARLQLMNTEAFF. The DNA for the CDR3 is TGCAGTGCTAGGTTACAGCTCATGAACACTGAAGCTTTCTTT.